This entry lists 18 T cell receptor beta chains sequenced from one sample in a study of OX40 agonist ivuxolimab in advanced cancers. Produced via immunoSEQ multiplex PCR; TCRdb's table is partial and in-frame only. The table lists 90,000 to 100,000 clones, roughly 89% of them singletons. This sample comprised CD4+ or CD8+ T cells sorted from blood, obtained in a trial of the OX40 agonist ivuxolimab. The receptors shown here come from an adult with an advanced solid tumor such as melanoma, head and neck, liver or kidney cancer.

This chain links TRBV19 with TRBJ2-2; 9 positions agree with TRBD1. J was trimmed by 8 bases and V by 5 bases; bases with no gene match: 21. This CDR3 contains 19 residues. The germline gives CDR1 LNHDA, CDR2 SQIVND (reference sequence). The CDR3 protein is CASSASLPGQGFSAGELFF. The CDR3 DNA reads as TGTGCCAGTAGTGCCTCTCTACCGGGACAGGGATTCTCGGCGGGGGAGCTGTTTTTT.

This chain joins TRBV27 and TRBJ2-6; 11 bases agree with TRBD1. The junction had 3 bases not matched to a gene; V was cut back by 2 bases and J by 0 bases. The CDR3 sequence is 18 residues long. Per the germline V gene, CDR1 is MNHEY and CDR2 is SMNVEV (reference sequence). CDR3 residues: CASSLLGQGVSGANVLTF. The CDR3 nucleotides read TGTGCCAGCAGTTTACTGGGACAGGGGGTCTCTGGGGCCAACGTCCTGACTTTC.

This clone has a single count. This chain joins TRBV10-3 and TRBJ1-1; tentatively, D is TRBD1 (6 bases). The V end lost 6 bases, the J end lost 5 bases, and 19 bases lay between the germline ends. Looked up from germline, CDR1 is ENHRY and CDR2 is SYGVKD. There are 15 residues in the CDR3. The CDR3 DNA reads TGTGCCATCAGGTCCGGGGGGCCCTTTTGGACTGAAGCTTTCTTT. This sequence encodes CAIRSGGPFWTEAFF.

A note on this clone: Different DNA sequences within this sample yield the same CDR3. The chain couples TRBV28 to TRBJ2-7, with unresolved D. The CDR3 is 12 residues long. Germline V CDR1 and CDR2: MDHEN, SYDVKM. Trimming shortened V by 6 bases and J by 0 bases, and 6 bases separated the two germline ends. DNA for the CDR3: TGTGCCAGCAGCTTGAGCTCCTACGAGCAGTACTTC. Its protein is CASSLSSYEQYF.

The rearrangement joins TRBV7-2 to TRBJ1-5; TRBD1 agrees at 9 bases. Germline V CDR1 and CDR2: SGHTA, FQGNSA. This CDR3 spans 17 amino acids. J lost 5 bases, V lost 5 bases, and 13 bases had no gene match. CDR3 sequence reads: CASSPLWGDRAHQPQHF. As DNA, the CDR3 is TGTGCCAGCAGCCCCCTCTGGGGGGACAGGGCGCATCAGCCCCAGCATTTT.

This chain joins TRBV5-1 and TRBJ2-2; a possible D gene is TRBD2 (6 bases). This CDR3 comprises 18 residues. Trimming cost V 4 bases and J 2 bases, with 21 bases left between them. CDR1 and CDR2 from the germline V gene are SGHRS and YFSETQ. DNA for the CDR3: TGCGCCAGCAGCCGTTCCTACCCCGGGGGAGAAAACACCGGGGAGCTGTTTTTT. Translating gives CASSRSYPGGENTGELFF.

The CDR3 DNA follows: TGTGCCAGCAGGCGGGACACTGAAGCTTTCTTT. Its translation: CASRRDTEAFF. V is TRBV4-2 and J is TRBJ1-1, with unresolved D. CDR1 is LGHNA, CDR2 YNFKEQ, per germline. The CDR3 sequence is 11 residues long. Trimming cost V 6 bases and J 3 bases, with 5 bases left between them.

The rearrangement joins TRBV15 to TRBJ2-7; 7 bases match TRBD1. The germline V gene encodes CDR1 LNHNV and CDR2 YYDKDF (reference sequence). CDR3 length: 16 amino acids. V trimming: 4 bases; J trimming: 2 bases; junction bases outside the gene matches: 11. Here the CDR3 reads CATSIRTGITTYEQYF. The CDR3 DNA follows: TGTGCCACCAGCATAAGGACAGGCATTACGACCTACGAGCAGTACTTC.

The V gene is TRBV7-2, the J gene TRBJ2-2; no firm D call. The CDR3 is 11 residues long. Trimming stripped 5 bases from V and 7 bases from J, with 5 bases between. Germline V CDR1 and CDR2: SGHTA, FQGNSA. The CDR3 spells CASSLLGELFF. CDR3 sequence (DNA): TGTGCCAGCAGCCTTCTCGGGGAGCTGTTTTTT.

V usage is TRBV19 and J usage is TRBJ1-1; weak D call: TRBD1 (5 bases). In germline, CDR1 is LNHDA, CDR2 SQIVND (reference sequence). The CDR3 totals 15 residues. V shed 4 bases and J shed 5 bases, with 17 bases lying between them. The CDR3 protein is CASSTPGRGETEAFF. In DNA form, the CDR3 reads TGTGCCAGTAGTACACCAGGGCGGGGAGAAACTGAAGCTTTCTTT.

The CDR3 sequence is CASSVEIHRGRPGNTIYF. The CDR3 region has the DNA TGTGCCAGCAGCGTAGAGATTCATCGGGGGCGCCCTGGAAACACCATATATTTT. The chain recombines TRBV9 with TRBJ1-3, with D perhaps matching TRBD1 (6 bases). There are 18 residues in the CDR3. Trimming stripped 0 bases from V and 2 bases from J, with 18 bases between. Germline V gene lookup returns CDR1 SGDLS and CDR2 YYNGEE.

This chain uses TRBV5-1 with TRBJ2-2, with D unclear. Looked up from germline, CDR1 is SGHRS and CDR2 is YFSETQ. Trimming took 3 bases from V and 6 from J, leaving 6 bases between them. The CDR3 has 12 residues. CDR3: CASSSSAGELFF. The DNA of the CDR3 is TGCGCCAGCAGCTCGTCGGCCGGGGAGCTGTTTTTT.

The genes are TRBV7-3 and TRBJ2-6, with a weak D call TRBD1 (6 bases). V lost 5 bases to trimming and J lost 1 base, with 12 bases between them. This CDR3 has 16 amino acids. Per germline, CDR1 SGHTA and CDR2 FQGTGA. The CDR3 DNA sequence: TGTGCCAGCAGCCCCAATAGGGGGTCTGGGGCCAACGTCCTGACTTTC. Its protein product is CASSPNRGSGANVLTF.

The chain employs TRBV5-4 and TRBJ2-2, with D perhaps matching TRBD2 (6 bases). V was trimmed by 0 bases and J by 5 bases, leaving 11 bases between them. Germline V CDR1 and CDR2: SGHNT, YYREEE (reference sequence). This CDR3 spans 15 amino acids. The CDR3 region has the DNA TGTGCCAGCAGCTTGGATGGGGGAGGTACCGGGGAGCTGTTTTTT. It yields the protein CASSLDGGGTGELFF.

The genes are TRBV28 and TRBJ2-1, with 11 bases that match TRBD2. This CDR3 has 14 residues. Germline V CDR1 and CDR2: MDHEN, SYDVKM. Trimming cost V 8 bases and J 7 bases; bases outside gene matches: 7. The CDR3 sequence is CASVSGRARNEQFF. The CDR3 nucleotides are TGTGCCAGCGTTAGCGGGAGGGCCAGGAATGAGCAGTTCTTC.

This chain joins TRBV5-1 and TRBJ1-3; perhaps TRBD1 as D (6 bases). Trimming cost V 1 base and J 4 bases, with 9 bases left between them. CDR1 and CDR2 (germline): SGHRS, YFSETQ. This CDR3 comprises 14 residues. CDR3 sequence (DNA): TGCGCCAGCAGCTTGACAGGGTACGGAAACACCATATATTTT. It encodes CASSLTGYGNTIYF.

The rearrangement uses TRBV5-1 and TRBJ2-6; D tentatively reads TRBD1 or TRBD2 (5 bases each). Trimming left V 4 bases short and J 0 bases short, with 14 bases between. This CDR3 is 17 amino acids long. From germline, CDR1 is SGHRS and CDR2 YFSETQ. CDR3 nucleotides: TGCGCCAGCAGCATTGGTAGGGGACCCTCTGGGGCCAACGTCCTGACTTTC. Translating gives CASSIGRGPSGANVLTF.

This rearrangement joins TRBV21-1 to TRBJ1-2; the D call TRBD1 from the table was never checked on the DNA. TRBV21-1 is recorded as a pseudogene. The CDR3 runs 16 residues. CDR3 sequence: CASSSYLYRKTYGYTF. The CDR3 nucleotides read TGTGCCAGCAGTTCGTACCTCTACAGAAAGACCTATGGCTACACCTTC.